A selection of T cell receptor beta chains follows, all from one sample in a study of T cell responses to AZD1222 COVID-19 vaccine. Using immunoSEQ multiplex PCR, the repertoire was profiled, and TCRdb retains in-frame clones only, with some absent. The sample has around 180,000 clones, around 90% seen once. The sample here was peripheral blood, taken 28 days after the second AZD1222 dose. Every receptor here comes from an adult who received the AZD1222 COVID-19 vaccine. Both conserved end residues are part of each CDR3. The D gene is left open where the match is weak. The size field is filled for only some rows; it gives once, few, many or a size class.

v_gene	d_gene	j_gene	abundance	CDR3nt	CDR3aa
TRBV4-1	.	TRBJ2-7	.	TGCGCCAGCAGCCCTGGGGAGGGGGGCTACGAGCAGTACTTC	CASSPGEGGYEQYF
TRBV2	.	TRBJ2-5	.	TGTGCCACAAGCGGACAAGAGACCCAGTACTTC	CATSGQETQYF
TRBV28	TRBD1	TRBJ1-5	.	TGTGCCAGCAGTTCTGGACAGGGCACTCAGCCCCAGCATTTT	CASSSGQGTQPQHF
TRBV27	.	TRBJ2-6	.	TGTGCCAGCGGCTCCTCGTGGTCTGGGGCCAACGTCCTGACTTTC	CASGSSWSGANVLTF
TRBV19	.	TRBJ2-7	few	TGTGCCAGTAGTACACTTAATAGCGGCTCCTACGAGCAGTACTTC	CASSTLNSGSYEQYF
TRBV7-2	TRBD1	TRBJ1-2	once	TGTGCCAGCAGCACCTACAGGGGTAATTTTGGCTACACCTTC	CASSTYRGNFGYTF
TRBV28	TRBD1	TRBJ2-5	.	TGTGCCAGCAGTTTAGGACAGGGGGGGTTGTGGACCCAGTACTTC	CASSLGQGGLWTQYF
TRBV5-1	.	TRBJ2-1	.	TGCGCCAGCAGCGAAGCGTGGGCACCCGGAGGCCGGGGGCATGAGCAGTTCTTC	CASSEAWAPGGRGHEQFF
TRBV28	.	TRBJ1-4	.	TGTGCCAGCAGATTGCCAGGCACCTTCGAAAAACTGTTTTTT	CASRLPGTFEKLFF
TRBV7-9	.	TRBJ2-1	.	TGTGCCAGCAGCCCCGGGGGAGCGGGCTACAATGAGCAGTTCTTC	CASSPGGAGYNEQFF
TRBV30	.	TRBJ2-7	.	TGTGCCTGGACCAACCTCATTAGCCTTAAGACCTACGAGCAGTACTTC	CAWTNLISLKTYEQYF
TRBV20-1	.	TRBJ1-2	.	TGCAGTGCTAGTGACAGAGTAAACTATGGCTACACCTTC	CSASDRVNYGYTF
TRBV6-5	.	TRBJ1-1	.	TGTGCCAGCAGTTACGGGGCAGGGAGTACTGAAGCTTTCTTT	CASSYGAGSTEAFF
TRBV7-8	TRBD2	TRBJ2-1	.	TGTGCCAGCAGGGGACTAGCGGGAGTTGTCGAGCAGTTCTTC	CASRGLAGVVEQFF
TRBV9	TRBD1	TRBJ2-3	.	TGTGCCAGCAGCACCCGGACAGGGGGCAAAGATACGCAGTATTTT	CASSTRTGGKDTQYF
TRBV6-5	.	TRBJ1-5	.	TGTGCCAGCACTATACAGGGAAGTCAGCCCCAGCATTTT	CASTIQGSQPQHF
TRBV7-8	TRBD1	TRBJ2-7	.	TGTGCCAGCAGCTGGGACAGGGCCTACGAGCAGTACTTC	CASSWDRAYEQYF
TRBV14	TRBD1	TRBJ2-1	.	TGTGCCAGCAGGGGACAGGGGGCTTACAATGAGCAGTTCTTC	CASRGQGAYNEQFF
TRBV15	.	TRBJ2-2	few	TGTGCCACCAGCAGAGGACTCTTCGGAGAGAGGGGCGGCACCGGGGAGCTGTTTTTT	CATSRGLFGERGGTGELFF
TRBV9	TRBD2	TRBJ2-2	once	TGTGCCAGCAGCGTGGGGACTAGCGGGATTAACACCGGGGAGCTGTTTTTT	CASSVGTSGINTGELFF
TRBV19	.	TRBJ1-1	.	TGTGCCAGTAGTCGGGTTGGTGAAGCTTTCTTT	CASSRVGEAFF
TRBV7-2	TRBD1	TRBJ1-3	.	TGTGCCAGCAGCCTCCGGACAGGGGGCTCTGGAAACACCATATATTTT	CASSLRTGGSGNTIYF
TRBV5-1	.	TRBJ1-5	.	TGCGCCAGCAGCTTGGGAGGGAATAGCAATCAGCCCCAGCATTTT	CASSLGGNSNQPQHF
TRBV27	.	TRBJ2-7	once	TGTGCCAGCAGTTCCAAGGACAGAACCTACGAGCAGTACTTC	CASSSKDRTYEQYF
TRBV30	.	TRBJ1-2	.	TGTGCCTGGAGTGTTAACTATGGCTACACCTTC	CAWSVNYGYTF
TRBV28	.	TRBJ1-5	.	TGTGCCAGCGGCGAACCGGCCGGAAATCAGCCCCAGCATTTT	CASGEPAGNQPQHF
TRBV7-9	TRBD1	TRBJ1-1	.	TGTGCCAGCAGCTTACCGACAGGGTTCGGCACTGAAGCTTTCTTT	CASSLPTGFGTEAFF
TRBV28	TRBD2	TRBJ2-7	once	TGTGCCAGCACTCTTCCCGGGGGGAGCTACGAGCAGTACTTC	CASTLPGGSYEQYF
TRBV28	.	TRBJ1-5	few	TGTGCCAGCACCCTGGCGGTGACAGTTAATCAGCCCCAGCATTTT	CASTLAVTVNQPQHF